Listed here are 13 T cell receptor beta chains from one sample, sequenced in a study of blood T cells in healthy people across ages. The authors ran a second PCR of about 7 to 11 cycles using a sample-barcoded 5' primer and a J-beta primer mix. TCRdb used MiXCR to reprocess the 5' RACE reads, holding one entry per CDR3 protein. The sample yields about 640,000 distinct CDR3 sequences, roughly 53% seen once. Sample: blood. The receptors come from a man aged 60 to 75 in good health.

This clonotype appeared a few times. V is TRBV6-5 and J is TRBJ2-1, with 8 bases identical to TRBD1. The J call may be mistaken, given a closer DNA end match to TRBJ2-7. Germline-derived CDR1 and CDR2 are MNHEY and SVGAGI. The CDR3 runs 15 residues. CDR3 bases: TGTGCCAGCAGACTCGGGACAGGTAGCTTTTACGAGCAGTACTTC. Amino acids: CASRLGTGSFYEQYF.

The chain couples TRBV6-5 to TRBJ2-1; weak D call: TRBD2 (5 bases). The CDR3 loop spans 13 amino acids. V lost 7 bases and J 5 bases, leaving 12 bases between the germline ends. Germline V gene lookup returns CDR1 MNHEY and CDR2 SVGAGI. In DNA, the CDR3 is TGTGCCAGCATGGAGACTACTAACAATGAGCAGTTCTTC. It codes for CASMETTNNEQFF.

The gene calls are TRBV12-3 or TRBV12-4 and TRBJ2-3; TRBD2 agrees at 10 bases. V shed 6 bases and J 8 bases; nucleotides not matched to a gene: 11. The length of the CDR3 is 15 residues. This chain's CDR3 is CASSSLAGTVITQYF. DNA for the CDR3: TGTGCCAGCAGCTCACTAGCGGGGACTGTAATTACGCAGTATTTT.

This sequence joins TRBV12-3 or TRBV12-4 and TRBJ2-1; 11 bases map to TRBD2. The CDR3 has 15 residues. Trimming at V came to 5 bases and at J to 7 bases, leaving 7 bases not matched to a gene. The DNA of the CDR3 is TGTGCCAGCAGTCGTAGCGGGAGGGTTGGGAATGAGCAGTTCTTC. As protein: CASSRSGRVGNEQFF.

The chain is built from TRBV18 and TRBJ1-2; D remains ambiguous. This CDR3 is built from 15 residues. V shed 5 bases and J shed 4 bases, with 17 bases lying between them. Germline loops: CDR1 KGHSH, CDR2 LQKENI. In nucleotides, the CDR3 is TGTGCCAGCTCAACTACGGACGCCTACTCCTATGGCTACACCTTC. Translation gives CASSTTDAYSYGYTF.

The CDR3 DNA reads as TGCAGCGGTAACAGGGGAACAGATACGCAGTATTTT. Translating it yields CSGNRGTDTQYF. The chain joins TRBV29-1 to TRBJ2-3; TRBD1 matches 7 bases. The CDR3 runs to 12 residues. V dropped 7 bases and J dropped 3; count of bases not matched to a gene: 4. Germline loops: CDR1 SQVTM, CDR2 ANQGSEA.

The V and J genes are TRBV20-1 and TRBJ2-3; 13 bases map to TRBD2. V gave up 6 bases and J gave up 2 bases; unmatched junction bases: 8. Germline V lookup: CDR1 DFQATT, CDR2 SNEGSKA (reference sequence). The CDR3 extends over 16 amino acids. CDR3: CSAMTGLAGFTDTQYF. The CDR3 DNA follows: TGCAGTGCCATGACGGGACTAGCGGGGTTCACAGATACGCAGTATTTT.

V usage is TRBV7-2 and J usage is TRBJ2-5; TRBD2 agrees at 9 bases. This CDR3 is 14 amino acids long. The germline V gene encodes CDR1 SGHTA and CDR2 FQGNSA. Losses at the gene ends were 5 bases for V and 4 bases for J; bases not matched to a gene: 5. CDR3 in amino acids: CASSHSGGGETQYF. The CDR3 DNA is TGTGCCAGCAGCCATAGCGGGGGTGGAGAGACCCAGTACTTC.

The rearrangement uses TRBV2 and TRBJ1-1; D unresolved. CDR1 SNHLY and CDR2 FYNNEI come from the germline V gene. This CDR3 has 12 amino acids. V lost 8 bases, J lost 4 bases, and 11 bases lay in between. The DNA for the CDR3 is TGTGCCAGCGTACCGGCCGGCACTGAAGCTTTCTTT. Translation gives CASVPAGTEAFF.

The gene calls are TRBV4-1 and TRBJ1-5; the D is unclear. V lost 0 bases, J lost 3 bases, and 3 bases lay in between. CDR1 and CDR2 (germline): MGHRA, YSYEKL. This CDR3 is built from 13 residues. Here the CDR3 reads CASSQENNQPQHF. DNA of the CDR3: TGCGCCAGCAGCCAAGAGAACAATCAGCCCCAGCATTTT.

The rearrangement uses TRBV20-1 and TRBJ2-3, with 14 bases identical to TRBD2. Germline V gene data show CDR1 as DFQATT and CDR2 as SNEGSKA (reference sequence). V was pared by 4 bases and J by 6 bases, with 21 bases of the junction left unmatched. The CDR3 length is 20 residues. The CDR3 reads CSATTRSGTSGGPRGDTQYF. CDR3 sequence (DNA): TGCAGTGCTACTACGAGATCTGGGACTAGCGGGGGCCCGCGCGGGGATACGCAGTATTTT.

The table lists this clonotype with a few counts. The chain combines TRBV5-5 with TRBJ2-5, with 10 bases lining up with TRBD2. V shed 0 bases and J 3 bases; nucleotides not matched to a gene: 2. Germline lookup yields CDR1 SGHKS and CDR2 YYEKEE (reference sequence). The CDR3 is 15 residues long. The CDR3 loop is CASSLALAGKETQYF. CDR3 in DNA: TGTGCCAGCAGCTTGGCACTAGCGGGGAAAGAGACCCAGTACTTC.

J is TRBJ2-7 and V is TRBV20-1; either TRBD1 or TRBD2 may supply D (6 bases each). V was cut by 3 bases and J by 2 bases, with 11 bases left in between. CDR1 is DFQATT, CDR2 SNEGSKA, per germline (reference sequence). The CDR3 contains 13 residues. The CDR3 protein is CSARDGGPYEQYF. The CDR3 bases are TGCAGTGCTAGGGACGGGGGCCCCTACGAGCAGTACTTC.